This T cell receptor (beta chain) derives from a study of T cell responses to AZD1222 COVID-19 vaccine. Regarding the study as a whole: Only a handful of AZD1222 recipients, more than five in all, had baseline seropositivity.

V lost 1 base and J lost 7; bases outside the gene matches: 10. Germline lookup yields CDR1 SGHVS and CDR2 FQNEAQ. The CDR3 totals 17 residues. The protocol was immunoSEQ multiplex PCR, while the TCRdb copy is restricted to in-frame clones and leaves out a portion. The data contain 120,000 or so clones, about 90% of them singletons. Points on this clone: Its antigen remains unknown.

This sequence was found in an adult in good health. The V gene is TRBV7-8, the J gene TRBJ1-2, with 12 positions matching TRBD1. The source material was peripheral blood, sampled on day 0 of AZD1222 vaccination. The CDR3 spells CASSLGIPGQGASGYTF. The CDR3 region has the DNA TGTGCCAGCAGCTTAGGGATTCCGGGACAGGGGGCGAGTGGCTACACCTTC.